The following is a T cell receptor (beta chain) sequence with its context. Its antigen remains unidentified. No base-level quality is on record; no much larger clone is a single base apart. The data derive from a study of cytomegalovirus exposure and HLA in healthy donors (dated by TCRdb to between 2016 and 2019). With respect to the entire study: An earlier analysis of several hundred of the donors reported about 280 Gb of sequence data and 95 million to 120 million unique TCR beta sequences obtained from approximately 180 million T cells. An early release covering 550 to 700 HLA-typed donors comprised about 310 gigabases of sequencing data and tens of millions of unique TCR sequences. Among the roughly 390 genotyped donors, under 90% belonged to the genetic ancestry cluster associated with self-reported Caucasian donors. The study aimed to test whether signatures of past pathogen exposure could be identified by cataloging public T cell receptors. The study used immunosequencing to profile the T cell repertoires of 666 subjects and linked those repertoires to cytomegalovirus serostatus. Along with the approximately 700-subject first cohort, a separate validation cohort of around 110 different subjects was used. High-throughput TCR immunosequencing, statistical association of individual TCRs with disease status, and machine learning were combined to predict cytomegalovirus infection status. In a later analysis, previously published TCR beta repertoires from 666 donors were re-analyzed and high-resolution HLA genotyping was added so that TCR occurrence patterns could be studied. Rather than drawing on any new phenotypic data, the later analysis identified candidate immune exposures from TCR beta sequences and the way those sequences occurred across donors. To decide whether each TCR beta V gene segment behaved as functional or pseudogenic, an earlier analysis of some 540 of the donors relied on high-throughput TCR beta sequencing. Donor age, sex, ethnicity and CMV serostatus were compiled together with the repertoire data. Genome-wide SNP genotypes for about 65% of the roughly 700 donors were used in a later genetic analysis, which treated that subset as a discovery cohort. All discovery cohort repertoires had been generated using a single sequencing platform. HLA typing covered class I and class II loci at four-digit resolution. The number of typed donors differed by locus: roughly 620-640 for A, B, C, DRB1 and DQB1; some 540 for DQA1; fewer than 610 for DPA1; and 400 to 480 for DPB1. Several DR-DQ haplotypes were handled as single units for association and clustering because linkage in the cohort was strong. On average, about 240,000 unique TCR beta nucleotide sequences were sequenced per donor among a few hundred genotyped donors of the cohort, with roughly 18% of those sequences being non-productive.

Library method: the immunoSEQ multiplex PCR assay. A mixture of 60 forward primers for TCR Vbeta segments and 13 reverse primers for TCR Jbeta segments was used in the multiplex PCR. The CDR3 region of rearranged TCR beta genes was amplified from genomic DNA with a multiplex PCR assay. Amplified TCR beta libraries were sequenced as 87-base-pair reads on the Illumina HiSeq System. The authors' analysis ran thus. A later analysis tallied 75 million to 95 million unique TCR beta chains across the 666 repertoires, and approximately 9.9 million of those chains were shared by two or more donors. A nearest-neighbor algorithm error-corrected the raw reads and collapsed the reads into unique sequences, merging closely related sequences to remove PCR and sequencing errors. To assign V, D and J gene segments, CDR3 sequences were aligned to IMGT reference sequences. For a sequence to be retained, a match of at least six nucleotides was required to both a V gene segment and a J gene segment. Rearrangements were classified as productive when the CDR3 lacked stop codons and remained in frame with V and J, and all other rearrangements were classified as non-productive. CDR3 was defined according to IMGT convention as the region running from the second conserved V-encoded cysteine to the conserved J-encoded phenylalanine. The earlier analysis of about 560 of the donors excluded any sequence lacking an unambiguous match to a single V gene segment. In an earlier analysis of roughly 600 of the donors, a V segment was called functional when productive rearrangements were above 56.7%, and segregating when the standard deviation between donors exceeded 5%. A statistical classification framework was built to diagnose cytomegalovirus status from the catalog of TCR beta chain sequences. A later analysis assigned V and J genes by comparing TCR nucleotide sequences with IMGT/GENE-DB human TR gene sequences. The TCRdist pipeline was used in a later analysis to assign CDR3 sequences and most-parsimonious VDJ recombination scenarios. In a later analysis, each TCR beta chain was defined by its CDR3 amino acid sequence together with its V-gene family, and reads without a unique V-gene family were excluded. A later analysis removed 550 to 700 highly shared, low-generation-probability nucleotide sequences to deal with suspected cross-contamination and a sequencing artifact. A later analysis calculated a clonal expansion index for each public chain from normalized within-repertoire ranks of inferred template counts. In a later analysis, generation probabilities were computed with a VDJ recombination model fitted to out-of-frame rearrangements, and the resulting probabilities were checked against IGoR. In a later analysis, hypergeometric tests were used to score TCR-TCR, TCR-HLA and TCR-CMV co-occurrence, with a repertoire-size bias correction applied to TCR pairs. To estimate false discovery rates, a later analysis permuted the HLA or CMV assignments 20 times. A later analysis grouped co-occurring TCRs with DBSCAN, adding TCRdist sequence similarity when clustering within HLA-allele-positive subsets. Repertoires with fewer than 30,000 or more than 120,000 public chains, plus five repertoires with anomalous nucleotide sharing, were excluded from co-occurrence clustering. The table was pulled from immuneACCESS by TCRdb, which kept in-frame rearrangements only. Such tables lose some clones; where checked, under half of the loss comes from unresolved V genes, and the rest has no known cause. V, J and clone size are those of that table, while D and trimming were read from the DNA. The sample table holds about 160,000 clones, of which roughly 76% were seen once. Clones ranked in the top ten supply around 1.4% of the sample.

In total, over 600 healthy bone marrow donors made up the cohort. At the time of sampling, all cohort members were nominally healthy, though unrecorded immune exposures were likely present. The donor tested CMV seronegative, placing the donor among the 350 to 400 seronegative members of the cohort. A peripheral blood sample was provided by each donor, and peripheral blood mononuclear cells were used for TCR beta sequencing. Genomic DNA was extracted from the blood cell samples with the Qiagen DNeasy Blood Extraction Kit. The CDR3 runs 14 residues from the cysteine to the phenylalanine. The sequence is cut down to CDR3 DNA, 42 bases in frame from base 1. V loses 7 bases at its end and J loses 4 bases; junction bases beyond the gene matches: 8. The germline V gene (reference sequence) sets CDR1 to MNHNY and CDR2 to SVGAGI. Overall results and qualifications from the work: V-gene and J-gene trimming of TCR beta chains was associated with a missense DCLRE1C variant in a later genetic analysis, and the association was replicated in an independent cohort. Compared with equally common non-associated chains, HLA-associated TCR beta chains in a later analysis were more clonally expanded and had lower generation probabilities. A further reported finding was that TCR beta sequences accurately predicted the HLA-A and HLA-B alleles for most subjects in the first cohort. The earlier analysis of a few hundred of the donors excluded roughly 17 rarely observed V segments, including chromosome 9 orphons, because counts were too low. According to the authors, the approach could potentially be generalized to other disease states and immunological phenotypes. In this cohort, only TCR beta chains were sequenced, and detectable features were limited by the absence of alpha or paired-chain data. In a later analysis, the rate of TCR association differed among HLA loci, with DRB1 alleles having the most associated TCRs and HLA-C alleles having the fewest. The sequencing pipeline was judged likely to have produced a cluster of highly shared sequence variants as a technical artifact. In a later analysis, 16,951 TCR beta sequences were associated with specific HLA alleles at a false discovery rate of 0.05. Correlated functional status among segregating V segments might reflect linkage disequilibrium, but an unknown experimental factor could not be ruled out. For the cohort, immune exposure information was limited to CMV serostatus. A later analysis found that most CMV-associated TCR beta chains appeared HLA-restricted, with HLA associations seemingly driven largely by CMV exposure. Broadly in line with IMGT annotations, most TCR beta V segments showed up in productive rearrangements about 87% or about 30% of the time in an earlier analysis of 587 of the donors. In a later analysis, several top co-occurrence clusters were reported to appear linked to parvovirus B19, influenza, CMV and Epstein-Barr virus. Compared with the roughly 710-donor mean, donors in an Asian-associated ancestry cluster had fewer N-insertions in productive TCRs, according to a later genetic analysis. Because HLA typing was missing for some donors at each locus, association tests included only the typed subset. Assigning TCR associations to individual alleles was difficult when HLA alleles, especially DR and DQ, strongly co-occurred. Most TCR sequences were seen in very few donors, while some public TCRs were found in many individuals. The classifier was reported to diagnose cytomegalovirus status with high specificity and sensitivity in both the original and validation cohorts. In the study, around 160 TCR beta chains were listed as associated with cytomegalovirus. In vitro tests confirmed that a few of the cytomegalovirus-associated TCR beta chains recognize cytomegalovirus antigens. The presence/absence analyses assumed that sequencing depth was roughly uniform across donors, and that assumption may not be true. The 87-base-pair reads could not distinguish some IMGT-functional V segments, including TRBV6-2 and TRBV6-3, so those segments were excluded.

Sequenced sample: PBMCs. The receptor was derived from a man aged 60 to 69 in good health and CMV-seronegative. This chain joins TRBV6-6 to TRBJ1-2, and 8 junction bases match TRBD1. The CDR3 corresponds to CASTQDRDPYGYTF. Read as DNA, the sequence is TGTGCCAGCACCCAGGACAGGGACCCCTATGGCTACACCTTC.